The entry below describes one TCR beta chain. These data are taken from a study of blood T cell repertoires in COVID-19. Whole-study context: Whether acute or convalescent, the COVID-19 samples came from the United States, Italy and Spain. PBMCs, B-cell-depleted T cells, or T cells were the source of the cDNA or gDNA that made up the material.

This CDR3 is built from 14 residues. Trimming at V came to 5 bases and at J to 7 bases, leaving 4 bases not matched to a gene. Germline assignment: CDR1 SEHNR and CDR2 FQNEAQ (reference sequence). TCRdb keeps only in-frame clones here, not all; method: immunoSEQ multiplex PCR. The data show 150,000 to 200,000 clones, under 90% seen once. The rearrangement uses TRBV7-9 and TRBJ1-5; TRBD1 aligns across 11 bases. The TCR was taken from a woman of 80 years or more with active or convalescent COVID-19. The specimen was peripheral blood. The CDR3 DNA is TGTGCCAGCAGCGCGGACAGGGGGCAACAGCCCCAGCATTTT. It codes for CASSADRGQQPQHF.